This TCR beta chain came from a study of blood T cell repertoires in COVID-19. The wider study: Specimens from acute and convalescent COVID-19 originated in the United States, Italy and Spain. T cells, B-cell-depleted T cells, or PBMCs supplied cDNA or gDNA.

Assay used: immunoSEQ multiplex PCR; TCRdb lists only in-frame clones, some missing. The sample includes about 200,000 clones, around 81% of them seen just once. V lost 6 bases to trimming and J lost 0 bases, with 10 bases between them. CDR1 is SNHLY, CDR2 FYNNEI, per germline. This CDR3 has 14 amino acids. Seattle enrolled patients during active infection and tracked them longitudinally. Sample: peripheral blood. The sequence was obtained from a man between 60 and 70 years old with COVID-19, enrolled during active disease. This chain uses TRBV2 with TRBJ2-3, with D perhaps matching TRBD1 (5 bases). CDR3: CASRDSLSTDTQYF. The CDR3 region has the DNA TGTGCCAGCAGAGACAGTCTTAGCACAGATACGCAGTATTTT. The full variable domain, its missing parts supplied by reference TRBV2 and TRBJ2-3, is EPEVTQTPSHQVTQMGQEVILRCVPISNHLYFYWYRQILGQKVEFLVSFYNNEISEKSEIFDDQFSVERPDGSNFTLKIRSTKLEDSAMYFCASRDSLSTDTQYFGPGTRLTVL.